This T cell receptor beta chain stems from a study of graft-versus-host responses after intestinal transplantation. The researchers put approximately 200,000 CFSE-labeled responder cells into plates with approximately 200,000 irradiated, violet-dye-labeled stimulator cells. Only a few counts were recorded for this clone. The table came from immunoSEQ multiplex PCR; TCRdb's copy has only in-frame clones and leaves some out. The table has 12,000 to 15,000 clones, 30% to 40% seen once. This CDR3 has 12 amino acids. V shed 4 bases and J shed 7 bases, with 8 bases lying between them. The germline gives CDR1 ENHRY, CDR2 SYGVKD.

Sequencing used alloreactive CD8+ T cells from a mixed lymphocyte reaction culture, obtained before intestinal transplant. The sample's subset: CFSE-low proliferating T cells sorted from roughly 6-day pre-transplant mixed lymphocyte reaction (GvH or HvG direction). V and J are TRBV10-3 and TRBJ2-1, with D possibly being TRBD2 (5 bases). The sequence was obtained from a human patient who received an intestinal transplant. CDR3 region: CAISVEGNEQFF. Here the CDR3 DNA reads TGTGCCATCAGTGTTGAGGGTAATGAGCAGTTCTTC.